The next 13 T cell receptor beta chains were all read from a single sample in a study of cytomegalovirus exposure and HLA in healthy donors. Vbeta (60) and Jbeta (13) primers were used in the PCR. The data were produced by immunoSEQ multiplex PCR, yet TCRdb's version contains in-frame clones alone and is incomplete. Altogether 200,000 to 250,000 clones are present, 79% being singletons, with the ten largest covering about 1.7%. The source material was PBMCs. The receptors originated from a man aged 45 to 65 in good health and CMV-seronegative.

A few counts support this clone. V gene TRBV14 combines with J gene TRBJ1-1; 7 bases line up with TRBD1. Germline loops: CDR1 SGHDN, CDR2 FVKESK. J was trimmed by 8 bases and V by 4 bases; bases with no gene match: 13. The CDR3 covers 15 residues. The CDR3 nucleotides read TGTGCCAGCAGCCTAGAAATTATGACAGGGTCCGAAGCTTTCTTT. This codes for CASSLEIMTGSEAFF.

V gene TRBV5-4 combines with J gene TRBJ1-1; the D is unclear. From germline, CDR1 is SGHNT and CDR2 YYREEE (reference sequence). Trimming left V 2 bases short and J 4 bases short, with 9 bases between. The CDR3 is made up of 13 amino acids. This chain's CDR3 is CASSFRWATEAFF. The CDR3 DNA follows: TGTGCCAGCAGCTTTCGATGGGCCACTGAAGCTTTCTTT.

J is TRBJ2-7 and V is TRBV5-8; 7 bases align to TRBD2. Germline CDR1 and CDR2: SGHTS and YDEGEE. This CDR3 contains 16 residues. After removal of 1 base from V and 0 bases from J, the junction contained 7 bases not matched to a gene. CDR3 coding DNA: TGTGCCAGCAGCTTGAGCCTAGCGGCCAACTCCTACGAGCAGTACTTC. It specifies CASSLSLAANSYEQYF.

This clone was seen once. In DNA, the CDR3 is TGTGCCAGCAGTTACTCTGGGACAGGGGAAGCTTTCTTT. Its translation: CASSYSGTGEAFF. The V and J genes are TRBV6-5 and TRBJ1-1, with 9 bases identical to TRBD1. V lost 0 bases, J lost 8 bases, and 1 base stayed unmatched. CDR3 length equals 13 residues. The germline V gene encodes CDR1 MNHEY and CDR2 SVGAGI.

J is TRBJ2-1 and V is TRBV30; 13 bases align to TRBD2. V gave up 8 bases and J gave up 2 bases; unmatched junction bases: 0. CDR1 is GTSNPN and CDR2 is SVGIG in the germline V gene (reference sequence). This CDR3 comprises 13 residues. The DNA of the CDR3 is TGTGCCGGACTAGCGGGAGCCTACAATGAGCAGTTCTTC. Translating it yields CAGLAGAYNEQFF.

The chain employs TRBV28 and TRBJ1-2, with D unclear. CDR1 is MDHEN, CDR2 SYDVKM, per germline. Deletions cut 5 bases from V and 12 bases from J, with 10 bases between. The CDR3 runs 10 residues. In nucleotides, the CDR3 is TGTGCCAGCAGTCCCCCTTTTGACACCTTC. This encodes CASSPPFDTF.

The V call is TRBV18, the J call TRBJ2-7; 7 positions agree with TRBD1. Germline CDR1 and CDR2: KGHSH and LQKENI. J lost 6 bases, V lost 3 bases, and 11 bases had no gene match. CDR3 size: 15 residues. The CDR3: CASSPQTGKNGEQYF. For the CDR3, the DNA is TGTGCCAGCTCACCCCAGACAGGGAAAAACGGCGAGCAGTACTTC.

V and J are TRBV2 and TRBJ1-2, with 8 bases matching TRBD1. This CDR3 has 15 amino acids. The germline CDR1 and CDR2 sequences are SNHLY and FYNNEI. V shed 6 bases, J shed 4 bases, and the junction held 10 bases outside the gene matches. The CDR3 bases are TGTGCCAGCAGACCTGACAGGGGACTTTTCTATGGCTACACCTTC. As protein: CASRPDRGLFYGYTF.

The V call is TRBV28, the J call TRBJ1-5; TRBD1 matches at 8 bases. The length of the CDR3 is 14 residues. V gave up 6 bases and J gave up 7 bases; unmatched junction bases: 8. Germline loops: CDR1 MDHEN, CDR2 SYDVKM. The CDR3 nucleotides read TGTGCCAGCAGCCCCCCAGGGGGCGGGCAGCCCCAGCATTTT. This sequence encodes CASSPPGGGQPQHF.

The rearrangement links TRBV7-9 to TRBJ1-1; the match to TRBD1 covers 7 bases. Per germline, CDR1 SEHNR and CDR2 FQNEAQ (reference sequence). V trimming: 5 bases; J trimming: 2 bases; junction bases outside the gene matches: 2. This CDR3 region has 13 residues. CDR3 amino acids: CASSRTGNTEAFF. Written as DNA, the CDR3 is TGTGCCAGCAGCCGGACAGGTAACACTGAAGCTTTCTTT. Using reference TRBV7-9 and TRBJ1-1 for the parts outside the CDR3, the full variable domain is DTGVSQNPRHKITKRGQNVTFRCDPISEHNRLYWYRQTLGQGPEFLTYFQNEAQLEKSRLLSDRFSAERPKGSFSTLEIQRTEQGDSAMYLCASSRTGNTEAFFGQGTRLTVV.

A few counts support this clone. The gene calls are TRBV28 and TRBJ1-4; D is uncertain. The CDR3 has 16 amino acids. The germline V gene encodes CDR1 MDHEN and CDR2 SYDVKM. Trimming removed 3 bases at V and 8 bases at J, with 19 bases between. For the CDR3, the DNA is TGTGCCAGCAGTTTTTTAGGAGGACGCCGTAACGAAAAACTGTTTTTT. Amino acid sequence: CASSFLGGRRNEKLFF.

The rearrangement uses TRBV30 and TRBJ2-7; tentative D call: TRBD2 (5 bases). The CDR3 has 11 amino acids. CDR1 and CDR2 from the germline V gene are GTSNPN and SVGIG (reference sequence). The V gene lost 8 bases and the J gene lost 9 bases, with 17 bases spanning the gap. The CDR3 region is CALGRGGAQYF. CDR3 in DNA: TGTGCCCTCGGTCGGGGTGGCGCGCAGTACTTC.

This clone was recorded once. The rearrangement joins TRBV6-1 to TRBJ1-5; D is ambiguous. The CDR3 contains 14 residues. With 5 bases removed from V and 0 bases from J, the gap between germline ends came to 8 bases. Germline assignment: CDR1 MNHNS and CDR2 SASEGT. This CDR3 is CASSNSHSNQPQHF. The CDR3 DNA follows: TGTGCCAGCAGTAACAGCCATAGCAATCAGCCCCAGCATTTT.